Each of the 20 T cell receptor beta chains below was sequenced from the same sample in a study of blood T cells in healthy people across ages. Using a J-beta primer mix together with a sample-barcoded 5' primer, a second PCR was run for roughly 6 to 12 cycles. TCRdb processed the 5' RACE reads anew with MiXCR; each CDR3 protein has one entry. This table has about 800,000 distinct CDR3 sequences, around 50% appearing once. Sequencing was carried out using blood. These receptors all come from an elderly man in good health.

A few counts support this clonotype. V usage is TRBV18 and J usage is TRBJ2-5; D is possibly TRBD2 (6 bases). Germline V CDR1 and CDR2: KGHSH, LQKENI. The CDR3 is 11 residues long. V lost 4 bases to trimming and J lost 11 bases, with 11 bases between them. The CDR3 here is CASSHGGEQYF. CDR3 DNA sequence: TGTGCCAGCTCACACGGCGGGGAGCAGTACTTC.

CDR3 region: CAGKLHEQYF. The CDR3 DNA is TGTGCCGGTAAACTTCACGAGCAGTACTTC. This chain joins TRBV25-1 and TRBJ2-7; no definite D call. Germline CDR1 MGHDK, CDR2 SYGVNS. Trimming removed 11 bases at V and 5 bases at J, with 10 bases between. The CDR3 runs to 10 residues.

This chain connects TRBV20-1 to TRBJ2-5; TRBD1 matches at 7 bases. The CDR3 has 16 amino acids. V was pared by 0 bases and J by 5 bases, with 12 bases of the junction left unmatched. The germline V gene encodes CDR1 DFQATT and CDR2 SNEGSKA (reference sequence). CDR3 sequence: CSARDGTALRVETQYF. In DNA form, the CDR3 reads TGCAGTGCTAGAGATGGGACAGCGCTCCGTGTGGAGACCCAGTACTTC.

The chain's CDR3 is CASSQRNGGKEETQYF. As DNA, the CDR3 is TGCGCCAGCAGCCAGCGTAACGGGGGGAAGGAAGAGACCCAGTACTTC. The chain joins TRBV4-3 to TRBJ2-4, with 7 bases aligning to TRBD2. TRBJ2-5 matches the DNA end more closely, so the J call is doubtful. This CDR3 region has 16 residues. CDR1 and CDR2 from the germline V gene are LGHNA and YSLEER.

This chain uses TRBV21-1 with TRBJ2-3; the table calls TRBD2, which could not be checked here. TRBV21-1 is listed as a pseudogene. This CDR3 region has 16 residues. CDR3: CASSMSSGRETDTQYF. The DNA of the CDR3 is TGTGCCAGCAGCATGTCTAGCGGGAGGGAAACGGATACGCAGTATTTT.

The DNA of the CDR3 is TGTGCCAGCAGCACCGGGACGGTCACACGTCAGCCCCAGCATTTT. Protein: CASSTGTVTRQPQHF. The V call is TRBV5-8, the J call TRBJ1-5; a weak D match, TRBD1 (5 bases). This CDR3 has 15 amino acids. Between the trimmed V and J ends, which lost 4 bases and 6 bases, there was a span of 17 bases. Germline CDR1 SGHTS, CDR2 YDEGEE. The whole variable domain, remainder taken from reference TRBV5-8 and TRBJ1-5, is EAGVTQSPTHLIKTRGQQATLRCSPISGHTSVYWYQQALGLGLQFLLWYDEGEERNRGNFPPRFSGRQFPNYSSELNVNALELEDSALYLCASSTGTVTRQPQHFGDGTRLSIL.

The CDR3 bases are TGTGCCACCAGTGACCCGACAGGTTTTGGGGCCAACGTCCTGACTTTC. It translates to CATSDPTGFGANVLTF. The chain has TRBV24-1 and TRBJ2-6; TRBD1 might be the D (6 bases). The CDR3 is 16 amino acids. The V end lost 4 bases, the J end lost 3 bases, and 12 bases lay between the germline ends. Germline lookup yields CDR1 KGHDR and CDR2 SFDVKD.

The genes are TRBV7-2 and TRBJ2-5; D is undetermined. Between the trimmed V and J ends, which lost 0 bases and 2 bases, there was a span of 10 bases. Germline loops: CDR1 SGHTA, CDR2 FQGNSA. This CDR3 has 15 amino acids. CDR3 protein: CASSLARVRQETQYF. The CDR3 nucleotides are TGTGCCAGCAGCTTAGCGCGTGTTAGACAAGAGACCCAGTACTTC.

The CDR3 DNA reads as TGCGCCAGCAGCCGAGGCTTAGGGGTGTTTGAAAAACTGTTTTTT. This encodes CASSRGLGVFEKLFF. This chain uses TRBV4-1 with TRBJ1-4; D may be TRBD1 (5 bases). Germline CDR1 and CDR2: MGHRA and YSYEKL. The V end was cut by 4 bases, the J end by 7 bases, with 16 bases between. There are 15 residues in the CDR3.

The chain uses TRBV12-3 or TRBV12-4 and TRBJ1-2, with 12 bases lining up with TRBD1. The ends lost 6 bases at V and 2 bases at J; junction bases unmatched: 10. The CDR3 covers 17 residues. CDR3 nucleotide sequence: TGTGCCAGCAGACTCGCCGGGACAGGGGGCTGGAACTATGGCTACACCTTC. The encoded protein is CASRLAGTGGWNYGYTF.

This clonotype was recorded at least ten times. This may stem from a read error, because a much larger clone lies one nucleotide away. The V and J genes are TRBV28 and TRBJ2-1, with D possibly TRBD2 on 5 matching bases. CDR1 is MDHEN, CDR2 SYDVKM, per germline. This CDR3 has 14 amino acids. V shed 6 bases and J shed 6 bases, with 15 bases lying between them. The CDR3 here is CASRGRAVFNEQFF. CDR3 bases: TGTGCCAGCAGAGGACGAGCGGTTTTCAATGAGCAGTTCTTC.

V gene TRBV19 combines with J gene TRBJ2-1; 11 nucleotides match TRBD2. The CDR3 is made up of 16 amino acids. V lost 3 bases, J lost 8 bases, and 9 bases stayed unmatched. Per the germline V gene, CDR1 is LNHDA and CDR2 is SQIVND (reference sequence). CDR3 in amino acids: CASSMFPSGRPDEQFF. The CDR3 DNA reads TGTGCCAGTAGTATGTTTCCTAGCGGGAGGCCCGATGAGCAGTTCTTC.

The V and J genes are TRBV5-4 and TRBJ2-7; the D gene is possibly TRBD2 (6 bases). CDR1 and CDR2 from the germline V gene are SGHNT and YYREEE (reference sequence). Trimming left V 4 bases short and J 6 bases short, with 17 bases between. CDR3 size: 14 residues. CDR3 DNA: TGTGCCAGCAGCGTCACTAGGGACTCCGGCGAGCAGTACTTC. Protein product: CASSVTRDSGEQYF.

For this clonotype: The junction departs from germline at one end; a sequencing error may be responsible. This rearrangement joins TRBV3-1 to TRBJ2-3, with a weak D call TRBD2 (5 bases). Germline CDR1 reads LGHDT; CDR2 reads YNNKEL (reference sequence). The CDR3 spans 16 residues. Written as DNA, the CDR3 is TGTGCCAGCAGCCATCATGCGGGCATCCCCACAGATACGGAGTATTTT. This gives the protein CASSHHAGIPTDTEYF.

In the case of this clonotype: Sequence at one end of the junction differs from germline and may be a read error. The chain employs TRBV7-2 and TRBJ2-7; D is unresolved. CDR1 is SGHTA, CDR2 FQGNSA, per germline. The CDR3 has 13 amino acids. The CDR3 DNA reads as TGCGCCAGCATCTTAGATGTAGGGTCGGAGCAGTACTTC. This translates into CASILDVGSEQYF.

The CDR3 region is CAISESNGGRHNEQFF. CDR3 sequence (DNA): TGTGCCATCAGTGAGTCGAACGGGGGCCGGCACAATGAGCAGTTCTTC. The chain recombines TRBV10-3 with TRBJ2-1, with D perhaps assigned TRBD1 or TRBD2 (6 bases each). The V end lost 0 bases, the J end lost 5 bases, and 14 bases lay between the germline ends. The CDR3 length is 16 residues. CDR1 and CDR2 from the germline V gene are ENHRY and SYGVKD.

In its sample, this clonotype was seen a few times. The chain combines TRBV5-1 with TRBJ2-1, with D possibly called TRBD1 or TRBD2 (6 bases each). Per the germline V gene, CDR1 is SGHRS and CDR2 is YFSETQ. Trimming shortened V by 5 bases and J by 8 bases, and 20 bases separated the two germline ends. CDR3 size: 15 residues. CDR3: CASRPDAGQPHEQFF. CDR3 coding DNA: TGCGCCAGCAGACCAGATGCGGGACAACCCCATGAGCAGTTCTTC.

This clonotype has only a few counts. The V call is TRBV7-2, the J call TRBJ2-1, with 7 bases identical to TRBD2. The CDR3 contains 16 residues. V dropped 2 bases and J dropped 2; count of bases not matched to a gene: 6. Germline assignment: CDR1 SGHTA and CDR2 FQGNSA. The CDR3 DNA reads TGTGCCAGCAGCTTATTTTCTAGCGGAGCCTACAATGAGCAGTTCTTC. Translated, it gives CASSLFSSGAYNEQFF.

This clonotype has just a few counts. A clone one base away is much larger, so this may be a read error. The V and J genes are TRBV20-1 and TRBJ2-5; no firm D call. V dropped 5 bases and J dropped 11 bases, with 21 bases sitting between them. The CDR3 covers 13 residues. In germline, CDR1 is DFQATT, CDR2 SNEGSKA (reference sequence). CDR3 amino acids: CSALVNAYNEQYF. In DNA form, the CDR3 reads TGCAGTGCTTTGGTGAATGCCTACAATGAGCAGTACTTC.

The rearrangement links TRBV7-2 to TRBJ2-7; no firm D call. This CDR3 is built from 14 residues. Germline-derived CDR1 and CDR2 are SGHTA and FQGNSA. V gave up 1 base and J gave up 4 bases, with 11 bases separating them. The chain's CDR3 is CASSLVRASYEQYF. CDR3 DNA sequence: TGTGCCAGCAGCTTAGTTCGGGCATCTTACGAGCAGTACTTC.